This TCR beta chain was sequenced for a study of blood T cell repertoires in COVID-19. TCRdb's table, derived via immunoSEQ multiplex PCR, lists solely in-frame clones and lacks some. This table holds some 400,000 clones, over 65% found once. Germline V gives CDR1 LGHDT, CDR2 YNNKEL (reference sequence). The CDR3 is made up of 14 amino acids. The germline V and J ends were trimmed by 5 bases and 9 bases, with 14 bases remaining between them. Sequenced sample: peripheral blood. The V and J genes are TRBV3-1 (or the pseudogene TRBV3-2) and TRBJ1-6; D unclear. The clonotype was recovered from a human donor with acute or convalescent COVID-19. The donor label of this sample is uncertain. The CDR3 region has the DNA TGTGCCAGCAGCTCAGAATTAGCTGGTTCACCCCTCCACTTT. Amino acid sequence: CASSSELAGSPLHF.